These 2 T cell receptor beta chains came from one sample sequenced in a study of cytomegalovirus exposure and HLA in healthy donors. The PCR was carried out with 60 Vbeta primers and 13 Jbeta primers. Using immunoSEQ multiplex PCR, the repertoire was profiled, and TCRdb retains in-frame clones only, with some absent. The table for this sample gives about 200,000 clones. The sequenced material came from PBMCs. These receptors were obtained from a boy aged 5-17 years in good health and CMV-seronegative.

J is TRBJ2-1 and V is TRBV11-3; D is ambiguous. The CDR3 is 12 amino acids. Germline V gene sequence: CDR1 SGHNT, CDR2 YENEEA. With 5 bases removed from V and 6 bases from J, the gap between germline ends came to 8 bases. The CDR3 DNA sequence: TGTGCCAGCAGCCTCTCCAGCAATGAGCAGTTCTTC. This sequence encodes CASSLSSNEQFF.

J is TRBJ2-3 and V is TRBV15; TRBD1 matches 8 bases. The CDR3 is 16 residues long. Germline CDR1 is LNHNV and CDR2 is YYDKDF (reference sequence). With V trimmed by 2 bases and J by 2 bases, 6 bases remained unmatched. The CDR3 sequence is CATSRKPGGSTDTQYF. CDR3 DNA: TGTGCCACCAGCAGAAAACCAGGGGGCTCCACAGATACGCAGTATTTT.